Described below is a single T cell receptor beta chain sequence and its context. The entry originates in a study of blood T cell repertoires in COVID-19. About the study: Researchers got acute and convalescent COVID-19 samples from the United States, Italy and Spain. PBMCs, B-cell-depleted T cells, or T cells were the source of the cDNA or gDNA that made up the material.

In the source study's methods: Reference gene primers were amplified, and this amplification served to estimate nucleated cell counts. Clones were sequenced by immunoSEQ multiplex PCR, and TCRdb holds only the in-frame ones, with some missing. V and J calls plus clone size are reproduced from that table; the DNA served to infer D and trimming. The sample gives tens of thousands of clones, roughly 84% of which show up once; 3.5% is in the top ten. Germline V gives CDR1 DFQATT, CDR2 SNEGSKA (reference sequence). CDR3 length: 14 residues. Trimming at V came to 3 bases and at J to 4 bases, leaving 6 bases not matched to a gene.

V is TRBV20-1 and J is TRBJ1-2, with 9 bases identical to TRBD1. This receptor was obtained from a man in his forties or fifties with acute or convalescent COVID-19. The source material was peripheral blood. The CDR3 is CSASGTGTPYGYTF. Written as DNA, the CDR3 is TGCAGTGCTAGTGGGACAGGGACCCCCTATGGCTACACCTTC.